This T cell receptor (beta chain) emerged from a study of vaccination and CD4 T cells after COVID-19. As regards this clonotype: Its antigen is not identified.

The treatment here: approximately nine-day PBMC culture with coronavirus spike peptide pools or control peptides (ViraFEST assay). This CDR3 contains 11 residues. V was pared by 10 bases and J by 1 base, with 7 bases between. Per the germline V gene, CDR1 is LNHNV and CDR2 is YYDKDF (reference sequence). Oncomine TCR Beta short-read sequencing was applied to DNA from cultured CD4+ T cells. In TCRdb, the PCR reads were re-called with MiXCR into one record per CDR3 protein. Seen here are almost 25,000 distinct CDR3 sequences, about 60% observed once, and the top ten hold approximately 7.8%. Sample: CD4+ T cells from blood, cultured in vitro. The sequence was obtained from a human donor who had recovered from COVID-19. The chain recombines TRBV15 with TRBJ1-2; D gene unclear. The CDR3 is CAILGNYGYTF. The DNA of the CDR3 is TGTGCCATCTTGGGTAACTATGGCTACACCTTC.